This record concerns one TCR beta chain sequence. Its antigen is currently unknown. These data come from a study of OX40 agonist ivuxolimab in advanced cancers. Background on the study: Prior checkpoint blockade (anti-PD-1, anti-PD-L1 or anti-CTLA-4) was permitted; around 37% had it. General study findings and limits: Among patients with partial responses at 0.1-3.0 mg/kg, clonal expansion was among the lowest. The specificity for antigen of the expanded peripheral T cells was not determined.

No patient had autoimmune disease or received systemic immunosuppression. Trimming took 3 bases from V and 5 from J; bases not matched to a gene: 4. The CDR3 covers 16 residues. CDR1 and CDR2 from the germline V gene are SGHRS and YFSETQ. TCRdb keeps only in-frame clones here, not all; method: immunoSEQ multiplex PCR. The table lists roughly 17,000 clones, 70% to 90% of them singletons, with 3.5% to 4% in the top ten. The chain is built from TRBV5-1 and TRBJ2-1, with 14 bases identical to TRBD2. Sequenced here: CD4+ or CD8+ T cells sorted from blood, sampled in a trial of the OX40 agonist ivuxolimab. This receptor was taken from an adult with an advanced solid tumor such as melanoma, head and neck, liver or kidney cancer. CDR3 amino acids: CASSSPGLAGDNEQFF. For the CDR3, the DNA is TGCGCCAGCAGCTCTCCGGGACTAGCGGGAGACAATGAGCAGTTCTTC.